A single sample is the source of the 26 T cell receptor beta chains below, sequenced in a study of cytomegalovirus exposure and HLA in healthy donors (dated by TCRdb to about 2017). The receptor library was made with the immunoSEQ multiplex PCR assay. A mixture of 60 forward primers for TCR Vbeta segments and 13 reverse primers for TCR Jbeta segments was used in the multiplex PCR. TCRdb stores this immuneACCESS table with in-frame sequences only. Part of the clones is absent; in the studies checked, under half of the shortfall reflects unresolved V genes, and no reason is known for the rest. In this sample the table shows about 71,000 clones, roughly 67% of which occur a single time. The top ten hold about 7.4% of the sample. Sequencing was done on a sample of PBMCs. These receptors came from a man aged 40-50 years in good health and CMV-seropositive.

The V gene is TRBV4-1, the J gene TRBJ2-1; 8 bases are a match to TRBD1. Germline V lookup: CDR1 MGHRA, CDR2 YSYEKL. The CDR3 sequence is 15 residues long. The trim removed 0 bases at V and 7 bases at J, leaving 5 bases unmatched. CDR3 DNA: TGCGCCAGCAGCCAAGAATTTCACAGGGGGAATGAGCAGTTCTTC. This codes for CASSQEFHRGNEQFF.

V and J are TRBV7-2 and TRBJ1-1; D gene uncertain. V was trimmed by 5 bases and J by 5 bases, leaving 6 bases between them. The germline CDR1 and CDR2 sequences are SGHTA and FQGNSA. The length of the CDR3 is 11 residues. CDR3 sequence: CASSPLTEAFF. The DNA for the CDR3 is TGTGCCAGCAGCCCCCTTACTGAAGCTTTCTTT.

This clone was seen only once. The rearrangement uses TRBV28 and TRBJ2-7; tentatively, D is TRBD2 (6 bases). V lost 3 bases to trimming and J lost 0 bases, with 12 bases between them. This CDR3 is built from 15 residues. CDR1 is MDHEN and CDR2 is SYDVKM in the germline V gene. The CDR3 here is CASSLRGRSSYEQYF. Here the CDR3 DNA reads TGTGCCAGCAGTTTGCGGGGACGGAGCTCCTACGAGCAGTACTTC.

This chain links TRBV27 with TRBJ2-3; D is perhaps TRBD2 (5 bases). Germline values: CDR1 MNHEY, CDR2 SMNVEV (reference sequence). V was cut by 3 bases and J by 4 bases, with 17 bases left in between. This CDR3 has 16 amino acids. CDR3 in DNA: TGTGCCAGCAGTTTCCTCAGACTAAACCTCCCAGATACGCAGTATTTT. It specifies CASSFLRLNLPDTQYF.

DNA for the CDR3: TGTGCCAGCAGCTTTCTAGAGAGCTATGGCTACACCTTC. It codes for CASSFLESYGYTF. The rearrangement links TRBV5-4 to TRBJ1-2; D gene ambiguous. Trimming took off 2 bases at V and 4 bases at J, with 9 bases between the two ends. CDR1 is SGHNT and CDR2 is YYREEE in the germline V gene (reference sequence). This CDR3 has 13 residues.

This chain uses TRBV6-5 with TRBJ2-3; the match to TRBD2 covers 7 bases. CDR3 length: 15 amino acids. Germline assignment: CDR1 MNHEY and CDR2 SVGAGI. Losses at the gene ends were 4 bases for V and 3 bases for J; bases not matched to a gene: 7. In DNA form, the CDR3 reads TGTGCCAGCAGTTCACGGGGCGGGAGAACAGATACGCAGTATTTT. This encodes CASSSRGGRTDTQYF.

V gene TRBV5-1 combines with J gene TRBJ1-3; D uncertain. The CDR3 runs to 14 residues. V dropped 3 bases and J dropped 8 bases, with 15 bases sitting between them. Germline V lookup: CDR1 SGHRS, CDR2 YFSETQ. The CDR3 bases are TGCGCCAGCAGCTCAGGAACGCGGGCGGACACCATATATTTT. This gives the protein CASSSGTRADTIYF.

This chain links TRBV27 with TRBJ2-2, with D uncertain. The CDR3 is 13 residues long. V was pared by 3 bases and J by 7 bases, with 9 bases between. Looked up from germline, CDR1 is MNHEY and CDR2 is SMNVEV (reference sequence). In nucleotides, the CDR3 is TGTGCCAGCAGTTTTGGTGGCTTCGGGGAGCTGTTTTTT. This codes for CASSFGGFGELFF.

The rearrangement uses TRBV4-3 and TRBJ1-2; D call uncertain. Per the germline V gene, CDR1 is LGHNA and CDR2 is YSLEER. V was trimmed by 4 bases and J by 3 bases, leaving 9 bases between them. This CDR3 region has 13 residues. CDR3 loop: CASSRTEHYGYTF. CDR3 DNA sequence: TGCGCCAGCAGCCGAACAGAACACTATGGCTACACCTTC.

The CDR3: CASSSLGTGLTEAFF. The DNA for the CDR3 is TGCGCCAGCAGCTCCCTCGGGACAGGCCTCACTGAAGCTTTCTTT. This sequence joins TRBV5-1 and TRBJ1-1; 8 bases map to TRBD1. V shed 3 bases and J 4 bases; nucleotides not matched to a gene: 8. The CDR3 totals 15 residues. The germline CDR1 and CDR2 sequences are SGHRS and YFSETQ.

This clone came up once. V and J are TRBV9 and TRBJ2-5; weak D call: TRBD2 (6 bases). The germline V gene has CDR1 SGDLS and CDR2 YYNGEE. The CDR3 runs 14 residues. V was shortened by 0 bases and J by 3 bases, with 9 bases between the two germline ends. This chain's CDR3 is CASSVVGGEETQYF. The CDR3 DNA is TGTGCCAGCAGCGTAGTGGGGGGAGAAGAGACCCAGTACTTC.

The chain has TRBV25-1 and TRBJ1-1; no definite D call. This CDR3 has 13 amino acids. Germline V gene lookup returns CDR1 MGHDK and CDR2 SYGVNS. With 8 bases removed from V and 2 bases from J, the gap between germline ends came to 12 bases. CDR3 sequence: CASGRRENTEAFF. The CDR3 DNA sequence: TGTGCCAGCGGGAGAAGGGAAAACACTGAAGCTTTCTTT.

The rearrangement uses TRBV27 and TRBJ2-7, with D perhaps TRBD1 (6 bases). CDR1 is MNHEY, CDR2 SMNVEV, per germline (reference sequence). V lost 3 bases to trimming and J lost 1 base, with 13 bases between them. There are 15 residues in the CDR3. The CDR3 bases are TGTGCCAGCAGTTTCGGGCAGGGGCTATCCTACGAGCAGTACTTC. This sequence encodes CASSFGQGLSYEQYF.

This clone was seen only once. V is TRBV27 and J is TRBJ2-3, with 8 bases identical to TRBD1. CDR1 and CDR2 (germline): MNHEY, SMNVEV (reference sequence). The junction had 7 bases not matched to a gene; V was cut back by 2 bases and J by 0 bases. This CDR3 contains 17 residues. The CDR3 sequence: CASSLTSRGPSTDTQYF. The CDR3 DNA follows: TGTGCCAGCAGTTTAACAAGCAGGGGGCCTAGCACAGATACGCAGTATTTT.

The chain combines TRBV6-6 with TRBJ2-5; D remains ambiguous. The CDR3 covers 15 residues. From germline, CDR1 is MNHNY and CDR2 SVGAGI (reference sequence). The V and J ends lost 6 bases and 2 bases respectively, with 16 bases between them. The CDR3, as DNA: TGTGCCAGCAGCCCCGGTAGACATAGTCAAGAGACCCAGTACTTC. Its protein product is CASSPGRHSQETQYF.

CDR3 loop: CASSAKTGGNTGELFF. The DNA of the CDR3 is TGTGCCAGCAGCGCCAAGACAGGGGGAAACACCGGGGAGCTGTTTTTT. The J gene is TRBJ2-2, the V gene TRBV5-4; 9 bases are a match to TRBD1. The CDR3 is 16 residues long. From germline, CDR1 is SGHNT and CDR2 YYREEE (reference sequence). Trimming cost V 4 bases and J 2 bases; bases outside gene matches: 6.

This chain joins TRBV5-1 and TRBJ1-1; D gene unclear. Germline loops: CDR1 SGHRS, CDR2 YFSETQ. The germline V and J ends were trimmed by 5 bases and 1 base, with 9 bases remaining between them. This CDR3 has 13 amino acids. The CDR3 bases are TGCGCCAGCAGATGGGCCCCGAACACTGAAGCTTTCTTT. As protein: CASRWAPNTEAFF. The complete variable domain, with remaining parts taken from reference TRBV5-1 and TRBJ1-1, reads KAGVTQTPRYLIKTRGQQVTLSCSPISGHRSVSWYQQTPGQGLQFLFEYFSETQRNKGNFPGRFSGRQFSNSRSEMNVSTLELGDSALYLCASRWAPNTEAFFGQGTRLTVV.

This clone is a singleton in its sample. The V gene is TRBV2, the J gene TRBJ2-1; TRBD2 agrees at 10 bases. Germline V lookup: CDR1 SNHLY, CDR2 FYNNEI. Losses at the gene ends were 4 bases for V and 5 bases for J; bases not matched to a gene: 2. CDR3 length: 14 residues. The CDR3 DNA sequence: TGTGCCAGCAGTGGGACTAGCGGTAACAATGAGCAGTTCTTC. It codes for CASSGTSGNNEQFF. The full variable domain, with the rest looked up from reference TRBV2 and TRBJ2-1, is EPEVTQTPSHQVTQMGQEVILRCVPISNHLYFYWYRQILGQKVEFLVSFYNNEISEKSEIFDDQFSVERPDGSNFTLKIRSTKLEDSAMYFCASSGTSGNNEQFFGPGTRLTVL.

Notes on this clone: Other DNA sequences in this sample translate to the same CDR3. The chain carries TRBV28 and TRBJ1-5; TRBD1 agrees at 7 bases. Germline CDR1 MDHEN, CDR2 SYDVKM. This CDR3 comprises 11 residues. J lost 11 bases, V lost 8 bases, and 6 bases had no gene match. The CDR3 protein is CASSPQGAQHF. The CDR3 region has the DNA TGTGCCAGCTCGCCCCAGGGGGCCCAGCATTTT.

The V gene is TRBV9, the J gene TRBJ2-1; 8 positions match TRBD1. This CDR3 has 15 amino acids. With 4 bases clipped from V and 5 bases from J, the junction kept 8 bases outside the gene matches. CDR1 is SGDLS, CDR2 YYNGEE, per germline. The CDR3 bases are TGTGCCAGCAGCCAATCCGACAGGGGCCACAATGAGCAGTTCTTC. This gives the protein CASSQSDRGHNEQFF.

As regards this clone: An end of the junction does not agree with germline; a read error may underlie this. The CDR3 spells CASSSGLRETQYF. The DNA for the CDR3 is TGTGCTAGCAGCTCGGGACTTCGAGAGACCCAGTACTTC. The rearrangement joins TRBV7-7 to TRBJ2-5; the D gene is possibly TRBD2 (6 bases). The CDR3 totals 13 residues. In germline, CDR1 is SSHAT, CDR2 FNYEAQ (reference sequence).

The chain's CDR3 is CSARTSGAYQETQYF. The CDR3 nucleotides read TGCAGCGCACGGACTAGCGGGGCGTACCAAGAGACCCAGTACTTC. The rearrangement uses TRBV29-1 and TRBJ2-5, with 12 bases that match TRBD2. Trimming at V came to 7 bases and at J to 0 bases, leaving 6 bases not matched to a gene. Germline V gives CDR1 SQVTM, CDR2 ANQGSEA. The CDR3 has 15 residues.

This clone was observed once. The chain uses TRBV2 and TRBJ1-1, with D possibly being TRBD1 (5 bases). The CDR3 has 13 amino acids. The germline V gene encodes CDR1 SNHLY and CDR2 FYNNEI. Between the trimmed V and J ends, which lost 6 bases and 0 bases, there was a span of 8 bases. The CDR3 loop is CASSLQVNTEAFF. The CDR3 bases are TGTGCCAGCAGCTTACAGGTGAACACTGAAGCTTTCTTT.

The chain combines TRBV27 with TRBJ2-2; the D gene is possibly TRBD1 (6 bases). The V and J ends lost 2 bases and 0 bases respectively, with 10 bases between them. The CDR3 is 16 residues long. CDR1 is MNHEY, CDR2 SMNVEV, per germline (reference sequence). The CDR3 DNA follows: TGTGCCAGCAGTTTAAGGGACACAACGAACACCGGGGAGCTGTTTTTT. Amino acids: CASSLRDTTNTGELFF.

The chain employs TRBV27 and TRBJ1-6, with D possibly being TRBD1 (6 bases). CDR1 MNHEY and CDR2 SMNVEV come from the germline V gene (reference sequence). This CDR3 region has 16 residues. The V end was cut by 6 bases, the J end by 12 bases, with 24 bases between. The CDR3 coding sequence is TGTGCCAGCAGAAGGACAGTTGGGGCCGATTTGGGACCCCTCCACTTT. Amino acid sequence: CASRRTVGADLGPLHF.

The gene calls are TRBV18 and TRBJ2-7; TRBD1 might be the D (5 bases). The CDR3 extends over 13 amino acids. Per germline, CDR1 KGHSH and CDR2 LQKENI. The V and J ends lost 6 bases and 5 bases respectively, with 14 bases between them. The CDR3 sequence is CASSQTQGDEQYF. CDR3 bases: TGTGCCAGCTCTCAGACCCAGGGCGACGAGCAGTACTTC. The full variable domain, its missing parts supplied by reference TRBV18 and TRBJ2-7, is NAGVMQNPRHLVRRRGQEARLRCSPMKGHSHVYWYRQLPEEGLKFMVYLQKENIIDESGMPKERFSAEFPKEGPSILRIQQVVRGDSAAYFCASSQTQGDEQYFGPGTRLTVT.